This T cell receptor beta chain is drawn from a study of cytomegalovirus exposure and HLA in healthy donors. About this clone itself: Its cognate antigen is unknown.

General study results and limits: The study found most TCR sequences rare, yet found some public TCRs in many donors.

The method was immunoSEQ multiplex PCR; TCRdb's version includes in-frame clones alone and lacks a portion of them. This table has over 110,000 clones, 80% to 90% appearing once. The CDR3 has 15 residues. From germline, CDR1 is SNHLY and CDR2 FYNNEI. Trimming left V 6 bases short and J 5 bases short, with 17 bases between. Material: PBMCs. This TCR was recovered from a woman aged 30 to 39 in good health and CMV-seronegative. The rearrangement uses TRBV2 and TRBJ2-1; D might be TRBD1 (6 bases). DNA of the CDR3: TGTGCCAGCAGACGTACCGGGCAGGGGAACAATGAGCAGTTCTTC. This codes for CASRRTGQGNNEQFF.